These T cell receptor beta chains were read from a single sample in a study of blood T cell repertoires in COVID-19. Produced via immunoSEQ multiplex PCR; TCRdb's table is partial and in-frame only. The sample contains 130,000 or so clones, just under 80% of which appear only once. The sequenced material came from peripheral blood. Source of these receptors: a human donor in a cohort sampled during active COVID-19. The CDR3 runs from the conserved cysteine through the conserved F or W. A D gene is named only where the DNA matches it firmly. Only some rows state a clone size, as once, few, many or a class for expanded clones.

j_gene: TRBJ1-1
d_gene: TRBD1
abundance: .
v_gene: TRBV28
CDR3nt: TGTGCCAGCAGTCCCCTTCAGGGGGCAGCTTTCTTT
CDR3aa: CASSPLQGAAFF

j_gene: TRBJ1-1
d_gene: .
abundance: once
v_gene: TRBV28
CDR3nt: TGTGCCAGCAGTTTTTCTCAGGGAAGTAAAACTGAAGCTTTCTTT
CDR3aa: CASSFSQGSKTEAFF

j_gene: TRBJ1-2
d_gene: .
abundance: .
v_gene: TRBV21-1
CDR3nt: TGTGCCAGCAGCACACCAACGGGGGGCGGGGTGACCGGACAGGGCTACACCTTC
CDR3aa: CASSTPTGGGVTGQGYTF

j_gene: TRBJ2-5
d_gene: TRBD1
abundance: .
v_gene: TRBV5-1
CDR3nt: TGCGCCAGCAGCCAGCCCGACAGGGGTCTTCAAGAGACCCAGTACTTC
CDR3aa: CASSQPDRGLQETQYF

j_gene: TRBJ2-1
d_gene: TRBD2
abundance: few
v_gene: TRBV24-1
CDR3nt: TGTGCCACCAGTGATTTGGCGGGAGAAGACAATGAGCAGTTCTTC
CDR3aa: CATSDLAGEDNEQFF

j_gene: TRBJ2-2
d_gene: .
abundance: .
v_gene: TRBV11-2
CDR3nt: TGTGCCAGCAGCAGCTTATTCGGTGCCGCGAACACCGGGGAGCTGTTTTTT
CDR3aa: CASSSLFGAANTGELFF

j_gene: TRBJ1-2
d_gene: TRBD1
abundance: .
v_gene: TRBV6-2/TRBV6-3
CDR3nt: TGTGCCAGCAGCCCCCTGGACAGGGATCCTGGCTACACCTTC
CDR3aa: CASSPLDRDPGYTF

j_gene: TRBJ1-1
d_gene: .
abundance: .
v_gene: TRBV20-1
CDR3nt: TGCAGTGCTAGTTCGGGGACACTGAACACTGAAGCTTTCTTT
CDR3aa: CSASSGTLNTEAFF

j_gene: TRBJ2-7
d_gene: TRBD2
abundance: .
v_gene: TRBV30
CDR3nt: TGTGCCTGGAGTCCGGGGGGCTCCTACGAGCAGTACTTC
CDR3aa: CAWSPGGSYEQYF

j_gene: TRBJ1-3
d_gene: TRBD1
abundance: .
v_gene: TRBV2
CDR3nt: TGTGCCAGCTCAGGACAGGTCTCTGGAAACACCATATATTTT
CDR3aa: CASSGQVSGNTIYF

j_gene: TRBJ2-6
d_gene: TRBD1
abundance: once
v_gene: TRBV5-4
CDR3nt: TGTGCCAGCAGCTCACCGGGACAGCTCTCTGGGGCCAACGTCCTGACTTTC
CDR3aa: CASSSPGQLSGANVLTF

j_gene: TRBJ1-5
d_gene: TRBD1
abundance: .
v_gene: TRBV19
CDR3nt: TGTGCCAGTACCCAGACAGGGCATAGCAATCAGCCCCAGCATTTT
CDR3aa: CASTQTGHSNQPQHF

j_gene: TRBJ1-5
d_gene: TRBD1
abundance: .
v_gene: TRBV18
CDR3nt: TGTGCCAGCTTCGCTCGACAGGGGGGAGGCAATCAGCCCCAGCATTTT
CDR3aa: CASFARQGGGNQPQHF

j_gene: TRBJ2-7
d_gene: .
abundance: once
v_gene: TRBV3-1/TRBV3-2
CDR3nt: TGTGCCAGCAGCCAAGCCCGGGACACCGACGAGCAGTACTTC
CDR3aa: CASSQARDTDEQYF

j_gene: TRBJ2-6
d_gene: .
abundance: .
v_gene: TRBV3-1/TRBV3-2
CDR3nt: TGTGCCAGCAGCGCGGCGGGGCAAACTGGGGCCAACGTCCTGACTTTC
CDR3aa: CASSAAGQTGANVLTF

j_gene: TRBJ1-5
d_gene: .
abundance: .
v_gene: TRBV12-3/TRBV12-4
CDR3nt: TGTGCCAGCAGTTTCGTGAATCAGCCCCAGCATTTT
CDR3aa: CASSFVNQPQHF

j_gene: TRBJ1-5
d_gene: .
abundance: .
v_gene: TRBV6-2/TRBV6-3
CDR3nt: TGTGCCAGCAGTTACTCGTCTCAGAATCAGCCCCAGCATTTT
CDR3aa: CASSYSSQNQPQHF

j_gene: TRBJ1-2
d_gene: .
abundance: .
v_gene: TRBV2
CDR3nt: TGTGCCAGCAGTGAAGTACTGGGAGTCTTCCATGGCTACACCTTC
CDR3aa: CASSEVLGVFHGYTF

j_gene: TRBJ1-1
d_gene: .
abundance: .
v_gene: TRBV30
CDR3nt: TGTGCCTGGAGTGACTACAGGAGTCAGAACACTGAAGCTTTCTTT
CDR3aa: CAWSDYRSQNTEAFF

j_gene: TRBJ1-3
d_gene: .
abundance: few
v_gene: TRBV28
CDR3nt: TGTGCCAGCAACTCGAACCCAGGGCTTGGAGGAAACACCATATATTTT
CDR3aa: CASNSNPGLGGNTIYF

j_gene: TRBJ2-2
d_gene: TRBD1
abundance: .
v_gene: TRBV27
CDR3nt: TGTGCCAGCAGTCGGGACAGGGACACCGGGGAGCTGTTTTTT
CDR3aa: CASSRDRDTGELFF

j_gene: TRBJ2-3
d_gene: .
abundance: .
v_gene: TRBV9
CDR3nt: TGTGCCAGCAGCGTACTAGCGAGCACAGATACGCAGTATTTT
CDR3aa: CASSVLASTDTQYF

j_gene: TRBJ1-6
d_gene: TRBD1
abundance: .
v_gene: TRBV7-3
CDR3nt: TGTGCCAGCAGCTTAGGGGACAGAGCTTCACCCCTCCACTTT
CDR3aa: CASSLGDRASPLHF

j_gene: TRBJ1-1
d_gene: TRBD1
abundance: .
v_gene: TRBV7-2
CDR3nt: TGTGCCAGCAGCTCAAATGACAGGGGCGCTGAAGCTTTCTTT
CDR3aa: CASSSNDRGAEAFF

j_gene: TRBJ2-2
d_gene: TRBD2
abundance: .
v_gene: TRBV27
CDR3nt: TGTGCCAGCTCCACCGCCCGAGGACTAGCGGGAAACACCGGGGAGCTGTTTTTT
CDR3aa: CASSTARGLAGNTGELFF